This T cell receptor beta chain was recorded in a study of CD8 T cells in Susac syndrome. Study-level results: By the study's own acknowledgment, its TCR sequencing and HLA analysis included relatively few individuals.

Trimming left V 4 bases short and J 9 bases short, with 16 bases between. Germline lookup yields CDR1 LGHDT and CDR2 YNNKEL (reference sequence). The CDR3 contains 14 residues. Points on this clonotype: Its target is unknown.

The authors reverse transcribed roughly 0.5 to 1 ug RNA with random hexamers. TCRdb analysed the immunoSEQ multiplex PCR reads with MiXCR anew, one entry per CDR3 protein. The sample holds around 80,000 distinct CDR3 sequences, approximately 94% seen once. This chain links TRBV3-1 with TRBJ1-5, with D perhaps matching TRBD1 (5 bases). The specimen sequenced was CD8+ T cells from PBMCs. The sequence was obtained from a human donor with Susac syndrome. CDR3 sequence (DNA): TGTGCCAGCAGCCCCGACAGAAGACAAACGCCCCAGCATTTT. Its protein is CASSPDRRQTPQHF.